This T cell receptor beta chain was sequenced in a study of identical twins. The CDR3 length is 15 residues. Trimming removed 4 bases from V and 2 bases from J, with 14 bases in between. CDR1 is SGHTA and CDR2 is FQGNSA in the germline V gene. General observations from the study: A lower insertion count was a feature of abundant cord blood beta clonotypes, with no such feature in memory repertoires.

The authors used template switching to add a universal primer site and gave cDNA unique molecular identifiers. TCRdb re-called the 5' RACE reads with MiXCR, one entry per CDR3 protein. The table has roughly 720,000 distinct CDR3 sequences, 15% to 20% seen once; the top ten hold around 13%. As regards this clonotype: What it binds is unknown.

The sample also formed part of further work on T cells expressing NK-cell markers. This second study notes: Dominant NKG2C+ clonotypes were found to form about 1.0-7.5% of CD8+ T cells in six donors.

The TCR sequence derives from a young woman in good health. The chain recombines TRBV7-2 with TRBJ2-5, with D tentatively TRBD1 or TRBD2 (5 bases each). What was sequenced was PBMCs. CDR3 nucleotide sequence: TGTGCCAGCAGCTCACATCTGGGACGGCAAGAGACCCAGTACTTC. Protein sequence: CASSSHLGRQETQYF.